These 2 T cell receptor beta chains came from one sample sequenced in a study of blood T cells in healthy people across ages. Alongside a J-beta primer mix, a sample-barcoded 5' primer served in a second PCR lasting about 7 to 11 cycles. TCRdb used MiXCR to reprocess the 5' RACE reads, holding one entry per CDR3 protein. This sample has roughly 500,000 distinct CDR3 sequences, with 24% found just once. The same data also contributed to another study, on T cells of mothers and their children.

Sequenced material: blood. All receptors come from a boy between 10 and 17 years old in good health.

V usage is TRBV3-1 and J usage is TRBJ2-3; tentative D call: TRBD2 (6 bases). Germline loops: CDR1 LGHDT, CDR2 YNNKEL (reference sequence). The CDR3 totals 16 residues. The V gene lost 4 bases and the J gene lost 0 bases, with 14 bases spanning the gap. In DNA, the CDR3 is TGTGCCAGCAGCCCCACTGGCGGGGCTAGCACAGATACGCAGTATTTT. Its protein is CASSPTGGASTDTQYF.

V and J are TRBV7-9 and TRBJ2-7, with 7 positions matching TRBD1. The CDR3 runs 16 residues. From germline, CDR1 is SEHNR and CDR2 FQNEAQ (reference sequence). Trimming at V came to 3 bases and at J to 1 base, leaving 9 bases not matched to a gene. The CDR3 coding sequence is TGTGCCAGCAGCTTTGACAGGGCCGACTTTTCCTACGAGCAGTACTTC. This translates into CASSFDRADFSYEQYF.